Following are 28 T cell receptor beta chains from one sample sequenced in a study of human T cells and chemical hapten exposure (dated by TCRdb to the early 2020s). The protocol used for the library was RACE. The reads were generated on a NextSeq 500. TCRdb reanalyzed the raw reads on its own, using fastp at Q25 for trimming and MiXCR for clone calling, and kept in-frame beta chains. Each entry is one CDR3 protein sequence, shown with its most common DNA and genes. The sample table shows over 100,000 distinct CDR3 sequences, and roughly 10% are seen once. About 3.4% of the sample belongs to the ten largest clones. The time point label of this sample denotes: patch test 2, 6 weeks after DPC sensitization. Per the publication, the treatment or condition label means: therapeutic diphenylcyclopropenone sensitization with weekly scalp DPC. Sequences were derived from whole blood, sampled in connection with sensitization to the hapten diphenylcyclopropenone (DPC). The receptors were sampled from a woman aged 40 to 55 with alopecia areata. Some clones in this sample may be carry-over from other donors' samples.

This clonotype showed up just a few times. The rearrangement joins TRBV19 to TRBJ2-1; TRBD2 matches at 9 bases. There are 14 residues in the CDR3. The germline V gene encodes CDR1 LNHDA and CDR2 SQIVND (reference sequence). The trim removed 4 bases at V and 8 bases at J, leaving 6 bases unmatched. The CDR3 sequence: CASSTAGGLHEQFF. The DNA for the CDR3 is TGTGCCAGTAGTACGGCGGGGGGGCTCCATGAGCAGTTCTTC. Full variable domain (missing parts from reference TRBV19 and TRBJ2-1): DGGITQSPKYLFRKEGQNVTLSCEQNLNHDAMYWYRQDPGQGLRLIYYSQIVNDFQKGDIAEGYSVSREKKESFPLTVTSAQKNPTAFYLCASSTAGGLHEQFFGPGTRLTVL.

This clonotype showed up many times. J is TRBJ2-3 and V is TRBV28; TRBD1 agrees at 8 bases. CDR3 length: 14 residues. V dropped 5 bases and J dropped 6; count of bases not matched to a gene: 7. The V gene's germline CDR1 is MDHEN and CDR2 SYDVKM. The CDR3 here is CASSPPDRDDTQYF. The CDR3 nucleotides read TGTGCCAGCAGTCCTCCGGACAGGGACGATACGCAGTATTTT.

At least ten counts were recorded for this clonotype. The CDR3 nucleotides are TGTGCCAGCTCACCGACGCAGATTGACGAGCAGTACTTC. It yields the protein CASSPTQIDEQYF. This chain joins TRBV18 and TRBJ2-7; no clear D gene. Trimming stripped 3 bases from V and 5 bases from J, with 11 bases between. The CDR3 length is 13 residues. Germline values: CDR1 KGHSH, CDR2 LQKENI.

The rearrangement joins TRBV5-6 to TRBJ1-1, with D possibly being TRBD1 (6 bases). V was trimmed by 3 bases and J by 1 base, leaving 16 bases between them. The CDR3 loop spans 16 amino acids. Germline CDR1 SGHDT, CDR2 YYEEEE. The CDR3: CASSSWPSTGNTEAFF. In DNA form, the CDR3 reads TGTGCCAGCAGCTCGTGGCCCTCGACAGGGAACACTGAAGCTTTCTTT.

This clonotype was seen repeatedly, ten times or more. The chain combines TRBV7-8 with TRBJ2-3; no firm D call. Trimming stripped 3 bases from V and 1 base from J, with 11 bases between. This CDR3 comprises 15 residues. Germline-derived CDR1 and CDR2 are SGHVS and FQNEAQ. Written as DNA, the CDR3 is TGTGCCAGCAGCTTTGGGATCAAAGGCACAGATACGCAGTATTTT. The encoded protein is CASSFGIKGTDTQYF.

This clonotype was recorded at least ten times. V and J are TRBV10-3 and TRBJ2-7, with 12 nucleotides matching TRBD1. From germline, CDR1 is ENHRY and CDR2 SYGVKD. The trim removed 3 bases at V and 5 bases at J, leaving 2 bases unmatched. The CDR3 is 14 residues long. The CDR3 here is CAISDGTGGDEQYF. The CDR3 DNA reads TGTGCCATCAGTGATGGGACAGGGGGCGACGAGCAGTACTTC.

The V and J genes are TRBV20-1 and TRBJ1-5, with D unresolved. V was cut by 0 bases and J by 2 bases, with 23 bases left in between. There are 19 residues in the CDR3. The germline V gene encodes CDR1 DFQATT and CDR2 SNEGSKA (reference sequence). In DNA form, the CDR3 reads TGCAGTGCTAGAGATAGCGGCAGGACGCCGCCCCTCGGCAATCAGCCCCAGCATTTT. Translated: CSARDSGRTPPLGNQPQHF.

This clonotype was recorded a few times. V is TRBV7-6 and J is TRBJ2-7; TRBD2 might be the D (6 bases). CDR1 is SGHVS, CDR2 FNYEAQ, per germline. The length of the CDR3 is 14 residues. V lost 4 bases to trimming and J lost 2 bases, with 12 bases between them. The CDR3 DNA is TGTGCCAGCAGCTGGGGGGACGGTACCTACGAGCAGTACTTC. Translating it yields CASSWGDGTYEQYF.

This clonotype has at least ten counts. The rearrangement uses TRBV27 and TRBJ1-5, with D perhaps matching TRBD1 (5 bases). Germline assignment: CDR1 MNHEY and CDR2 SMNVEV (reference sequence). V lost 4 bases, J lost 6 bases, and 13 bases lay in between. The length of the CDR3 is 14 residues. The DNA of the CDR3 is TGTGCCAGCAGTTCGGCGGGGGTCGGTCAGCCCCAGCATTTT. It yields the protein CASSSAGVGQPQHF.

This clonotype occurred a few times. The chain couples TRBV7-8 to TRBJ2-1, with D perhaps being TRBD1 or TRBD2 (5 bases each). The CDR3 extends over 17 amino acids. Germline V gene lookup returns CDR1 SGHVS and CDR2 FQNEAQ. The V end lost 2 bases, the J end lost 2 bases, and 16 bases lay between the germline ends. The CDR3 protein is CASSLSLPGQPYNEQFF. The CDR3 nucleotides are TGTGCCAGCAGCTTAAGTCTTCCGGGGCAGCCCTACAATGAGCAGTTCTTC.

This clonotype turned up a few times. The gene calls are TRBV7-2 and TRBJ1-6; D gene uncertain. V lost 3 bases and J 7 bases, leaving 10 bases between the germline ends. Germline loops: CDR1 SGHTA, CDR2 FQGNSA. This CDR3 region has 14 residues. DNA of the CDR3: TGTGCCAGCAGCTTGGGAGCGTACAATTCACCCCTCCACTTT. Translated, it gives CASSLGAYNSPLHF.

This clonotype was picked up many times. The CDR3 loop reads CASSYPTGTGRGTDTQYF. The CDR3 nucleotides are TGTGCCAGCAGTTACCCGACCGGGACAGGAAGAGGCACAGATACGCAGTATTTT. The chain uses TRBV6-6 and TRBJ2-3; 8 nucleotides match TRBD1. J gave up 1 base and V 2 bases, and 11 bases lay outside the gene matches. Germline-derived CDR1 and CDR2 are MNHNY and SVGAGI (reference sequence). This CDR3 spans 18 amino acids.

Many counts were recorded for this clonotype. This sequence joins TRBV6-2 or TRBV6-3 and TRBJ2-7, with 9 bases lining up with TRBD1. This CDR3 spans 14 amino acids. The germline gives CDR1 MNHEY, CDR2 SVGEGT. The V segment lost 6 bases and the J segment 4 bases; nucleotides outside the gene matches: 7. The CDR3 sequence is CASSDSGTGYEQYF. The CDR3 nucleotides are TGTGCCAGCAGCGACTCGGGGACAGGGTACGAGCAGTACTTC.

The CDR3 DNA reads TGTGCCAGCAGTCAGCTCCCGGGACAGGGGGCCCAGGAGCTGTTTTTT. Its protein is CASSQLPGQGAQELFF. The V call is TRBV6-4, the J call TRBJ2-2; 12 bases line up with TRBD1. The germline gives CDR1 MRHNA, CDR2 SNTAGT. The CDR3 has 16 residues. V lost 5 bases and J lost 10; bases outside the gene matches: 11.

Many counts were recorded for this clonotype. This rearrangement joins TRBV6-8 to TRBJ1-5; D is ambiguous. Germline V gene data show CDR1 as MNHGY and CDR2 as SAAAGT. The CDR3 is 16 residues long. V lost 0 bases to trimming and J lost 1 base, with 10 bases between them. The CDR3, as DNA: TGTGCCAGCAGTTACTCGAAGGGAGGGAGCAATCAGCCCCAGCATTTT. It encodes CASSYSKGGSNQPQHF.

Ten or more counts support this clonotype. The chain employs TRBV2 and TRBJ2-2; D is perhaps TRBD2 (6 bases). The CDR3 has 14 residues. The V gene's germline CDR1 is SNHLY and CDR2 FYNNEI. V was pared by 4 bases and J by 7 bases, with 13 bases between. CDR3 amino acids: CASSVGLANGELFF. The CDR3, as DNA: TGTGCCAGCAGTGTAGGTCTAGCGAACGGGGAGCTGTTTTTT.

This clonotype has a count of ten or more. The CDR3 loop reads CASSLDRDRGIFSGNTIYF. Here the CDR3 DNA reads TGTGCCAGCAGCTTAGATCGAGACAGGGGGATTTTCTCTGGAAACACCATATATTTT. V usage is TRBV7-2 and J usage is TRBJ1-3, with 9 bases lining up with TRBD1. Losses at the gene ends were 1 base for V and 0 bases for J; bases not matched to a gene: 10. The CDR3 totals 19 residues. Germline lookup yields CDR1 SGHTA and CDR2 FQGNSA.

Concerning this clonotype: A junction end diverges from the germline sequence, so it may reflect a read error. The rearrangement joins TRBV20-1 to TRBJ2-5; tentatively, D is TRBD2 (7 bases). Germline CDR1 DFQATT, CDR2 SNEGSKA (reference sequence). The CDR3 spans 14 residues. CDR3 amino acids: CSASRRGLQGTQYF. The CDR3 nucleotides are TGCAGTGCTAGTCGGCGGGGGCTCCAAGGGACCCAGTACTTC.

This clonotype was seen many times. J is TRBJ1-1 and V is TRBV12-3 or TRBV12-4; a weak D match, TRBD1 (6 bases). V was pared by 2 bases and J by 13 bases, with 17 bases between. CDR3 size: 13 residues. The CDR3 loop reads CASSLRQGPQFFF. CDR3 bases: TGTGCCAGCAGTTTAAGGCAGGGGCCGCAGTTTTTCTTT.

In this sample, this clonotype turned up many times. This rearrangement joins TRBV7-2 to TRBJ2-7; 7 bases align to TRBD1. Per the germline V gene, CDR1 is SGHTA and CDR2 is FQGNSA. After removal of 3 bases from V and 3 bases from J, the junction contained 5 bases not matched to a gene. CDR3 length equals 14 residues. Here the CDR3 reads CASSFPGQNYEQYF. The CDR3 DNA reads as TGTGCCAGCAGCTTCCCGGGACAGAACTACGAGCAGTACTTC.

The rearrangement uses TRBV12-5 and TRBJ2-7; no definite D call. CDR3 size: 14 residues. V lost 7 bases and J lost 6, with 19 bases in between. Germline lookup yields CDR1 LGHNT and CDR2 FRNRAP. The CDR3 sequence is CASAPGPLSSEQYF. In DNA, the CDR3 is TGTGCTAGTGCCCCGGGCCCCCTGTCTAGCGAGCAGTACTTC.

This clonotype was recorded at least ten times. The chain recombines TRBV19 with TRBJ1-5; 9 bases are shared with TRBD1. The CDR3 consists of 14 residues. Germline trimming cut 3 bases from V and 6 bases from J; bases unmatched to any gene: 3. CDR1 and CDR2 from the germline V gene are LNHDA and SQIVND (reference sequence). The CDR3 DNA is TGTGCCAGTAGTATCCGGACAGGGGTTCAGCCCCAGCATTTT. This sequence encodes CASSIRTGVQPQHF.

V is TRBV29-1 and J is TRBJ1-1, with 7 bases lining up with TRBD1. The V gene's germline CDR1 is SQVTM and CDR2 ANQGSEA. CDR3 size: 12 residues. Germline trimming cut 7 bases from V and 0 bases from J; bases unmatched to any gene: 2. CDR3 sequence (DNA): TGCAGCGGGGGACAGCTGAACACTGAAGCTTTCTTT. Translation: CSGGQLNTEAFF.

This clonotype was found many times. The CDR3 is CSAYRTPAGKQPQHF. CDR3 DNA: TGCAGTGCTTATAGGACCCCAGCGGGAAAACAGCCCCAGCATTTT. The rearrangement joins TRBV20-1 to TRBJ1-5; no firm D call. Germline loops: CDR1 DFQATT, CDR2 SNEGSKA (reference sequence). Between the trimmed V and J ends, which lost 5 bases and 7 bases, there was a span of 21 bases. The CDR3 runs to 15 residues.

This clonotype has ten or more counts. The rearrangement joins TRBV29-1 to TRBJ2-2; D gene unclear. Trimming removed 4 bases at V and 0 bases at J, with 9 bases between. The CDR3 runs 14 residues. Germline-derived CDR1 and CDR2 are SQVTM and ANQGSEA. The CDR3 protein is CSVGTFANTGELFF. The CDR3 region has the DNA TGCAGCGTTGGGACGTTCGCGAACACCGGGGAGCTGTTTTTT.

This clonotype was seen at least ten times. This chain connects TRBV9 to TRBJ2-5; maybe TRBD1 (5 bases). V gave up 3 bases and J gave up 2 bases, with 11 bases separating them. The germline gives CDR1 SGDLS, CDR2 YYNGEE. The CDR3 consists of 14 residues. The CDR3 bases are TGTGCCAGCAGCGCAACAGGTTTACAAGAGACCCAGTACTTC. Protein sequence: CASSATGLQETQYF.

The chain recombines TRBV19 with TRBJ2-2; 9 bases align to TRBD1. J was trimmed by 2 bases and V by 4 bases; bases with no gene match: 2. This CDR3 spans 15 amino acids. Germline loops: CDR1 LNHDA, CDR2 SQIVND (reference sequence). The CDR3 loop reads CASSRGQGNTGELFF. The CDR3 DNA is TGTGCCAGTAGTAGGGGACAGGGCAACACCGGGGAGCTGTTTTTT.

In this sample, this clonotype turned up a few times. The chain links TRBV20-1 to TRBJ2-7; the D gene is possibly TRBD1 (6 bases). Germline V CDR1 and CDR2: DFQATT, SNEGSKA (reference sequence). The ends were cut back, 6 bases at V and 3 bases at J, with 12 bases in the middle. The CDR3 runs 12 residues. The CDR3 DNA follows: TGCAGTGCCACAGGGCACTACTACGAGCAGTACTTC. Translating it yields CSATGHYYEQYF.